This record looks at one T cell receptor (beta chain) sequence and its context. As yet, its antigen is unknown. The data stem from a study of post-analysis software for immune sequencing data. About the research overall: Relapsing-remitting, secondary progressive and progressive-relapsing forms of multiple sclerosis all featured among disease courses. General study points: Patients used about 5 TRBV segments, including TRBV5-6, TRBV5-1 and TRBV20-1, more often than controls. Significantly decreased normalized Chao1 diversity was recorded for multiple sclerosis patients relative to controls. Strong co-clustering by F measure was evident for samples that had been prepared in the same batch.

Prepared TCR beta cDNA libraries contained unique molecular identifiers. Input amounts of roughly 0.9 to 10 million T cells were used. These gave 500,000 or so cDNA molecules, so each molecule approximated one T cell. TCRdb re-derived calls from the PCR reads in MiXCR, one entry per CDR3 protein. The sample has about 810,000 distinct CDR3 sequences, approximately 53% seen once. Germline-derived CDR1 and CDR2 are SGHTA and FQGTGA. Deletions cut 2 bases from V and 3 bases from J, with 12 bases between. The CDR3 totals 15 residues. The TCR originated in a girl aged 5 to 17 with multiple sclerosis. V usage is TRBV7-3 and J usage is TRBJ2-3; weak D call: TRBD2 (6 bases). Sample: blood. The CDR3 reads CASSLAGLGTDTQYF. The CDR3 bases are TGTGCCAGCAGCTTAGCGGGACTGGGTACAGATACGCAGTATTTT.